This TCR beta chain was found in a study of OX40 agonist ivuxolimab in advanced cancers. With 8 bases clipped from V and 4 bases from J, the junction kept 10 bases outside the gene matches. The CDR3 covers 14 residues. Germline loops: CDR1 MNHEY, CDR2 SMNVEV (reference sequence). Clones were sequenced by immunoSEQ multiplex PCR, and TCRdb holds only the in-frame ones, with some missing. The sample lists under 80,000 clones; 85% were seen once. Sequences were derived from CD4+ or CD8+ T cells sorted from blood, sampled in a trial of the OX40 agonist ivuxolimab. V usage is TRBV27 and J usage is TRBJ1-2, with TRBD1 matching over 7 bases. This sequence was found in an adult with an advanced solid tumor such as melanoma, head and neck, liver or kidney cancer. The CDR3 DNA sequence: TGTGCCAGCGGGACCGGGACAGAACTCTATGGCTACACCTTC. Its protein is CASGTGTELYGYTF.